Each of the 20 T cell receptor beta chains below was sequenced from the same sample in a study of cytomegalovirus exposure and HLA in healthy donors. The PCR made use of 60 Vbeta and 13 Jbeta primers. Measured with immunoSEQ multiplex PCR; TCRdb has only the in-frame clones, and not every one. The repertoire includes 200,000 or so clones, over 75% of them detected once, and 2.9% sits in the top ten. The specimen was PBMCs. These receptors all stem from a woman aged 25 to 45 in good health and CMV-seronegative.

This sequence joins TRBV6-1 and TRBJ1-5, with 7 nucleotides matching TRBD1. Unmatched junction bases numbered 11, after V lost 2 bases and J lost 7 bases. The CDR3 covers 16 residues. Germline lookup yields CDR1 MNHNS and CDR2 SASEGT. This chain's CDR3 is CASSEWKGAEKQPQHF. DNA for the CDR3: TGTGCCAGCAGTGAATGGAAGGGGGCGGAAAAACAGCCCCAGCATTTT.

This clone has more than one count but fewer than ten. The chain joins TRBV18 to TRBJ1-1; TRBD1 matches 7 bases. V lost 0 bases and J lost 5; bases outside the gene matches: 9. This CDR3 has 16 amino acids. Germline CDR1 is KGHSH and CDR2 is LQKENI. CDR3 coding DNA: TGTGCCAGCTCACCACCGGGACAGCTCATTAATACTGAAGCTTTCTTT. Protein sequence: CASSPPGQLINTEAFF.

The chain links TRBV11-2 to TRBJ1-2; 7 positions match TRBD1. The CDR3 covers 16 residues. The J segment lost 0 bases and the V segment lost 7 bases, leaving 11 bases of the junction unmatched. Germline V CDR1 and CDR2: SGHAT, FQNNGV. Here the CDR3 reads CASTFHGQVANYGYTF. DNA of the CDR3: TGTGCCAGCACCTTTCATGGACAGGTAGCTAACTATGGCTACACCTTC.

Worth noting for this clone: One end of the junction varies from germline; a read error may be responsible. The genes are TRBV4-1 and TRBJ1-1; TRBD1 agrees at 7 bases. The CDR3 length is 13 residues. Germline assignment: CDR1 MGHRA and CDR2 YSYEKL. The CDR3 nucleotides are TGCGCCAGCAGCAAAGACAGGGAACCTGAAGCTTTCTTT. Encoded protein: CASSKDREPEAFF.

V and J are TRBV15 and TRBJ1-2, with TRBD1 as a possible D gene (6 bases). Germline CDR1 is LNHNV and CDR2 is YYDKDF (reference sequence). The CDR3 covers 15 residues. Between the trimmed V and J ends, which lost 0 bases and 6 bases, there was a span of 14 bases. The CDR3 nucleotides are TGTGCCACCAGCAGAGATCGAATTTGGGGGCATGGCTACACCTTC. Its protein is CATSRDRIWGHGYTF.

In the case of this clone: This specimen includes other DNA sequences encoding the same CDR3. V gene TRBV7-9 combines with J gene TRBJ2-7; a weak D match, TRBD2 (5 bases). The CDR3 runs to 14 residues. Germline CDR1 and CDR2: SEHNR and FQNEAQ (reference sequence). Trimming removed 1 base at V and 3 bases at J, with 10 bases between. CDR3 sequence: CASSLVSENYEQYF. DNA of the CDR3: TGTGCCAGCAGCTTAGTTAGCGAGAACTACGAGCAGTACTTC.

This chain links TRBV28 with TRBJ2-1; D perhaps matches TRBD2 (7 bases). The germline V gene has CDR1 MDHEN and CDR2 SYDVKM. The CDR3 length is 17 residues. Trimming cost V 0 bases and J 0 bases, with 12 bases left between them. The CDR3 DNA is TGTGCCAGCAGTTTATGGGGAGGGGGTCTCTCCTACAATGAGCAGTTCTTC. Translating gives CASSLWGGGLSYNEQFF.

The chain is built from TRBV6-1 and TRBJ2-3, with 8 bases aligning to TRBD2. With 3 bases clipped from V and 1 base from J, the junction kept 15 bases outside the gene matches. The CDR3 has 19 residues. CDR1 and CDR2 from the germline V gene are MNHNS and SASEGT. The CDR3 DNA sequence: TGTGCCAGCAGTGACGCATCGGGAGCGGGAGAGCTTCGCACAGATACGCAGTATTTT. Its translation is CASSDASGAGELRTDTQYF.

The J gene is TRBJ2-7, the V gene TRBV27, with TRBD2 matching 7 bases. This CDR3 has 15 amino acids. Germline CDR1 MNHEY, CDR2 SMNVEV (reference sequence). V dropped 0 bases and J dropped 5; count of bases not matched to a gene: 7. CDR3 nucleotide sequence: TGTGCCAGCAGTTTATCGGCGGGAGCCCTCCACGAGCAGTACTTC. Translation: CASSLSAGALHEQYF.

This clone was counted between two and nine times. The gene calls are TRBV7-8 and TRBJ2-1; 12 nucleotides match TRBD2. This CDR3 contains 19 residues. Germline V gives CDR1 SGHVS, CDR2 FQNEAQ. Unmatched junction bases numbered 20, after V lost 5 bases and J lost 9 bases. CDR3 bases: TGTGCCAGCAGCCGGAGGGGAACTAGCGGGAGGAGGTTTGGTAGTGAGCAGTTCTTC. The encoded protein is CASSRRGTSGRRFGSEQFF.

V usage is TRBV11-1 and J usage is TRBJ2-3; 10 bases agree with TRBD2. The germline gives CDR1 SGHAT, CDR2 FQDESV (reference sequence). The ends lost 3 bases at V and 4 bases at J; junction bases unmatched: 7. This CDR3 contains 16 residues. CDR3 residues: CASSFPKRGGPDTQYF. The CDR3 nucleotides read TGTGCCAGCAGCTTTCCGAAGCGGGGGGGCCCAGATACGCAGTATTTT. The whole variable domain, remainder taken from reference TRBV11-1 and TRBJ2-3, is EAEVAQSPRYKITEKSQAVAFWCDPISGHATLYWYRQILGQGPELLVQFQDESVVDDSQLPKDRFSAERLKGVDSTLKIQPAELGDSAMYLCASSFPKRGGPDTQYFGPGTRLTVL.

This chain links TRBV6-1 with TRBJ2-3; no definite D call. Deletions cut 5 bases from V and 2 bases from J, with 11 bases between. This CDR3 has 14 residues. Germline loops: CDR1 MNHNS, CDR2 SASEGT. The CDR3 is CASSRSEITDTQYF. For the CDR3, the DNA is TGTGCCAGCAGTCGAAGCGAGATCACAGATACGCAGTATTTT.

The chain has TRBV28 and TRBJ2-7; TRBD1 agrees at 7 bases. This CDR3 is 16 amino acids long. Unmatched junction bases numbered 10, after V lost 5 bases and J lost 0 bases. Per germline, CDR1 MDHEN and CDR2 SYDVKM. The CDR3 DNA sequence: TGTGCCAGCAGTCTCCCTGTGGGACAGAGCTCCTACGAGCAGTACTTC. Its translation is CASSLPVGQSSYEQYF.

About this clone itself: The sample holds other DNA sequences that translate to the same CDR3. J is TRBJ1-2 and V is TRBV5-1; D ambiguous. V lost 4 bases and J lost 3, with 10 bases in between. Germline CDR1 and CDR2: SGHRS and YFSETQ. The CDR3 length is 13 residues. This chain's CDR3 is CASSQDSYYGYTF. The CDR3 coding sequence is TGCGCCAGCAGCCAGGACTCCTACTATGGCTACACCTTC.

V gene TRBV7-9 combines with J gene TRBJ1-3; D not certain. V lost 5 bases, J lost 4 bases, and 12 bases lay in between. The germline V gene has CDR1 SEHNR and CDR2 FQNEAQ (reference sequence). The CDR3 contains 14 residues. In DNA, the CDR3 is TGTGCCAGCAGCATTGGTCCAGGCGGAAACACCATATATTTT. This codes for CASSIGPGGNTIYF.

CDR3 region: CASSLIGRGSSYEQYF. The CDR3 coding sequence is TGCGCCAGCAGCTTGATAGGACGGGGATCTTCATACGAGCAGTACTTC. The chain links TRBV5-1 to TRBJ2-7; D may be TRBD2 (5 bases). V lost 1 base and J 4 bases, leaving 18 bases between the germline ends. Germline loops: CDR1 SGHRS, CDR2 YFSETQ. CDR3 length: 16 amino acids. Drawing the rest from reference TRBV5-1 and TRBJ2-7, the complete variable domain is KAGVTQTPRYLIKTRGQQVTLSCSPISGHRSVSWYQQTPGQGLQFLFEYFSETQRNKGNFPGRFSGRQFSNSRSEMNVSTLELGDSALYLCASSLIGRGSSYEQYFGPGTRLTVT.

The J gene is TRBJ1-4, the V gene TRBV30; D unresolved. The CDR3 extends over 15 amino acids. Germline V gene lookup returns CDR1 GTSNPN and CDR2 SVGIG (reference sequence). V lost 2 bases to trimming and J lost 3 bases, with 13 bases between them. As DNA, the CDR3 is TGTGCCTGGAGTTCGGGTCATCAGCCTAATGAAAAACTGTTTTTT. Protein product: CAWSSGHQPNEKLFF.

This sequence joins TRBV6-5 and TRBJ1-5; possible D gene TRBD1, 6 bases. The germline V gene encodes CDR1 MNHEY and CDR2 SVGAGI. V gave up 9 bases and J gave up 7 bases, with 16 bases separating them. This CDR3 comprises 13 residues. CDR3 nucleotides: TGTGCCAGGGCGCGGGGGGCCCACCAGCCCCAGCATTTT. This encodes CARARGAHQPQHF.

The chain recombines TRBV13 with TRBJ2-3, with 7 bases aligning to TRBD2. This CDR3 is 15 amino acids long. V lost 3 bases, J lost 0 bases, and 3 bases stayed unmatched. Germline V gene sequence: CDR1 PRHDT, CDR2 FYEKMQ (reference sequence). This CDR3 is CASSLRGYSTDTQYF. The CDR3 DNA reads TGTGCCAGCAGCTTGCGGGGGTATAGCACAGATACGCAGTATTTT.

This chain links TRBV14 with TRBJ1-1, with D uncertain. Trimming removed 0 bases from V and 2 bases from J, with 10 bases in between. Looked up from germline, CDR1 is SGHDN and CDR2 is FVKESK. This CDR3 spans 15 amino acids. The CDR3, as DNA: TGTGCCAGCAGCCAAGAGAGGGATATAAACACTGAAGCTTTCTTT. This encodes CASSQERDINTEAFF.